This entry lists 22 T cell receptor beta chains sequenced from one sample in a study of blood T cell repertoires in COVID-19. Using immunoSEQ multiplex PCR, the repertoire was profiled, and TCRdb retains in-frame clones only, with some absent. The profile shows 210,000 or so clones, approximately 80% of them singletons. The sample taken for sequencing was peripheral blood. The receptors come from a human donor in a cohort sampled during active COVID-19.

The CDR3 DNA reads as TGTGCCAGCAGCACCGCGAACTATGGCTACACCTTC. It codes for CASSTANYGYTF. This chain uses TRBV12-3 or TRBV12-4 with TRBJ1-2, with D hard to call. The CDR3 is made up of 12 amino acids. The germline V and J ends were trimmed by 6 bases and 2 bases, with 7 bases remaining between them.

The gene calls are TRBV27 and TRBJ1-2; 9 bases line up with TRBD1. CDR1 MNHEY and CDR2 SMNVEV come from the germline V gene (reference sequence). The CDR3 covers 15 residues. J was trimmed by 2 bases and V by 6 bases; bases with no gene match: 7. DNA of the CDR3: TGTGCCAGCAGAGTTCAGACAGGGGGAAACTATGGCTACACCTTC. Translation: CASRVQTGGNYGYTF.

The CDR3, as DNA: TGCGCCAGCAGCCAATTCGGGACAAGACTTGGCTACACCTTC. Encoded protein: CASSQFGTRLGYTF. The J gene is TRBJ1-2, the V gene TRBV4-1; tentative D call: TRBD1 (6 bases). CDR1 MGHRA and CDR2 YSYEKL come from the germline V gene. Trimming stripped 2 bases from V and 7 bases from J, with 14 bases between. CDR3 length equals 14 residues.

V gene TRBV25-1 combines with J gene TRBJ1-3; 7 bases line up with TRBD1. CDR1 MGHDK and CDR2 SYGVNS come from the germline V gene. The V and J ends lost 2 bases and 0 bases, in that order; junction bases with no gene match: 4. The CDR3 has 16 residues. As DNA, the CDR3 is TGTGCCAGCAGTGAAGCCGGGGACAGCTCTGGAAACACCATATATTTT. Its protein is CASSEAGDSSGNTIYF.

V and J are TRBV25-1 and TRBJ2-7, with 8 bases aligning to TRBD2. V lost 7 bases to trimming and J lost 8 bases; unmatched junction nucleotides: 13. Germline V gives CDR1 MGHDK, CDR2 SYGVNS. This CDR3 contains 14 residues. CDR3 in DNA: TGTGCCAGCAAAGATTCGCTAGCGGGTGAAAAGCAGTACTTC. This sequence encodes CASKDSLAGEKQYF.

V usage is TRBV4-1 and J usage is TRBJ2-1; 8 nucleotides line up with TRBD2. The CDR3 sequence is 17 residues long. J lost 6 bases, V lost 0 bases, and 10 bases had no gene match. Looked up from germline, CDR1 is MGHRA and CDR2 is YSYEKL. CDR3 sequence: CASSQDLGTRRSNEQFF. The CDR3 region has the DNA TGCGCCAGCAGCCAAGATCTGGGGACTAGGAGGTCCAATGAGCAGTTCTTC.

As regards this clone: The germline gene is not matched at one end of the junction; a read error may be the cause. The V call is TRBV29-1, the J call TRBJ2-3, with a tentative D call TRBD1 (5 bases). This CDR3 is 11 amino acids long. Germline V CDR1 and CDR2: SQVTM, ANQGSEA. The CDR3 bases are TGCAGCGTTGAAAAGGCAGAAGGGGTGAATTTT. It codes for CSVEKAEGVNF.

The V gene is TRBV19, the J gene TRBJ1-5; D gene uncertain. The CDR3 extends over 15 amino acids. The ends were cut back, 7 bases at V and 0 bases at J, with 13 bases in the middle. Per the germline V gene, CDR1 is LNHDA and CDR2 is SQIVND (reference sequence). In DNA, the CDR3 is TGTGCCAGTAATACGGCAGGACTTAGCAATCAGCCCCAGCATTTT. Protein product: CASNTAGLSNQPQHF. Full variable domain (remainder filled in from reference TRBV19 and TRBJ1-5): DGGITQSPKYLFRKEGQNVTLSCEQNLNHDAMYWYRQDPGQGLRLIYYSQIVNDFQKGDIAEGYSVSREKKESFPLTVTSAQKNPTAFYLCASNTAGLSNQPQHFGDGTRLSIL.

V usage is TRBV18 and J usage is TRBJ1-3, with TRBD1 identical over 9 bases. Germline CDR1 KGHSH, CDR2 LQKENI. The CDR3 loop spans 15 amino acids. V lost 6 bases to trimming and J lost 4 bases; unmatched junction nucleotides: 7. DNA for the CDR3: TGTGCCAGCTCGCGACAGGGGGGAACGGGAAACACCATATATTTT. Protein sequence: CASSRQGGTGNTIYF.

J is TRBJ2-7 and V is TRBV9; D perhaps matches TRBD2 (5 bases). Germline CDR1 reads SGDLS; CDR2 reads YYNGEE. The CDR3 spans 16 residues. The V and J ends lost 4 bases and 2 bases respectively, with 19 bases between them. The CDR3 sequence: CASSSSGGELPYEQYF. The CDR3 DNA is TGTGCCAGCAGCTCCTCTGGTGGGGAGCTCCCCTACGAGCAGTACTTC.

The rearrangement joins TRBV5-1 to TRBJ1-2, with no clear D. The CDR3 has 14 residues. Per germline, CDR1 SGHRS and CDR2 YFSETQ. Trimming pared 0 bases from V and 1 base from J, leaving 7 bases between. DNA of the CDR3: TGCGCCAGCAGCTTGGTATCCGGTAACTATGGCTACACCTTC. It is translated as CASSLVSGNYGYTF.

In the case of this clone: Other DNA sequences in this specimen translate into the identical CDR3. The rearrangement uses TRBV5-1 and TRBJ2-7; 7 nucleotides align to TRBD1. The V gene end was trimmed by 4 bases and the J gene end by 4 bases; junction bases not matched to a gene: 8. Germline V gives CDR1 SGHRS, CDR2 YFSETQ. This CDR3 region has 14 residues. The CDR3 loop reads CASSGPGQTYEQYF. CDR3 nucleotides: TGCGCCAGCAGCGGACCGGGACAGACTTACGAGCAGTACTTC. Combining the CDR3 with reference TRBV5-1 and TRBJ2-7 gives the whole variable domain KAGVTQTPRYLIKTRGQQVTLSCSPISGHRSVSWYQQTPGQGLQFLFEYFSETQRNKGNFPGRFSGRQFSNSRSEMNVSTLELGDSALYLCASSGPGQTYEQYFGPGTRLTVT.

This sequence joins TRBV7-2 and TRBJ1-5, with TRBD1 matching over 8 bases. CDR3 length: 14 amino acids. Looked up from germline, CDR1 is SGHTA and CDR2 is FQGNSA. Losses at the gene ends were 5 bases for V and 7 bases for J; bases not matched to a gene: 7. CDR3 nucleotide sequence: TGTGCCAGCAGCAGTCAGGGGGCCGGGCAGCCCCAGCATTTT. Residues: CASSSQGAGQPQHF.

This rearrangement joins TRBV5-5 to TRBJ1-3; no clear D gene. Germline CDR1 SGHKS, CDR2 YYEKEE (reference sequence). The CDR3 consists of 16 residues. V gave up 1 base and J gave up 0 bases, with 11 bases separating them. CDR3 DNA: TGTGCCAGCAGCTTGTCTCAGGTGGACTCTGGAAACACCATATATTTT. Protein sequence: CASSLSQVDSGNTIYF.

This chain uses TRBV5-4 with TRBJ1-2, with TRBD1 identical over 8 bases. The CDR3 runs 14 residues. Trimming removed 3 bases from V and 4 bases from J; junction bases left unmatched: 5. Germline V gene lookup returns CDR1 SGHNT and CDR2 YYREEE (reference sequence). CDR3 nucleotide sequence: TGTGCCAGCAGCTCGACAGGGGACTCCTATGGCTACACCTTC. Translating gives CASSSTGDSYGYTF.

The chain couples TRBV2 to TRBJ1-2; maybe TRBD1 (6 bases). Per germline, CDR1 SNHLY and CDR2 FYNNEI. The ends were cut back, 7 bases at V and 7 bases at J, with 22 bases in the middle. The CDR3 sequence is 15 residues long. In nucleotides, the CDR3 is TGTGCCAGCATGGGTTATGGGCAGGGGACAAGTGGCTACACCTTC. Its translation: CASMGYGQGTSGYTF.

The CDR3 coding sequence is TGTGCCTGGAGTGTTTACGGGTGGCAGGGGGACGTTTTGAATTCACCCCTCCACTTT. It translates to CAWSVYGWQGDVLNSPLHF. V and J are TRBV30 and TRBJ1-6; 7 bases map to TRBD1. V was pared by 0 bases and J by 7 bases, with 18 bases of the junction left unmatched. The CDR3 loop spans 19 amino acids. Germline V lookup: CDR1 GTSNPN, CDR2 SVGIG (reference sequence).

This clone was seen many times. The chain has TRBV3-1 (or the pseudogene TRBV3-2) and TRBJ1-2, with TRBD1 matching over 8 bases. CDR3 length: 14 amino acids. V trimming: 3 bases; J trimming: 8 bases; junction bases outside the gene matches: 8. Germline CDR1 and CDR2: LGHDT and YNNKEL (reference sequence). The CDR3 protein is CASSQPDRAGGYTF. CDR3 sequence (DNA): TGTGCCAGCAGCCAGCCGGACAGGGCGGGCGGCTACACCTTC.

This clone came up a few times. The chain carries TRBV4-2 and TRBJ2-1, with 10 bases identical to TRBD2. The CDR3 is 18 residues long. The germline V gene has CDR1 LGHNA and CDR2 YNFKEQ. Trimming took 0 bases from V and 7 from J; bases not matched to a gene: 12. CDR3 in DNA: TGTGCCAGCAGCCAAGACTCCACTCTAGCGGGAGTCAGGAATGAGCAGTTCTTC. The encoded protein is CASSQDSTLAGVRNEQFF.

A single count supports this clone. The chain has TRBV10-3 and TRBJ1-1, with a possible D match to TRBD1 (6 bases). CDR3 length: 14 amino acids. V dropped 11 bases and J dropped 1 base, with 17 bases sitting between them. Per germline, CDR1 ENHRY and CDR2 SYGVKD. The CDR3 DNA reads TGTGCCGCAAGAAGGGGGAGTGAGAACACTGAAGCTTTCTTT. Its protein is CAARRGSENTEAFF.

The V and J genes are TRBV7-9 and TRBJ2-1; 11 bases fit TRBD2. In germline, CDR1 is SEHNR, CDR2 FQNEAQ (reference sequence). The CDR3 is made up of 18 amino acids. The V segment lost 5 bases and the J segment 6 bases; nucleotides outside the gene matches: 15. In DNA, the CDR3 is TGTGCCAGCAGCCAACTAGCGGGGGTCATCCCTTCCGGCAATGAGCAGTTCTTC. Its protein product is CASSQLAGVIPSGNEQFF.

For this clone: Other DNA sequences of this sample code for an identical CDR3. V and J are TRBV9 and TRBJ2-3; 8 bases fit TRBD2. V lost 0 bases and J lost 0; bases outside the gene matches: 3. The CDR3 is made up of 16 amino acids. The germline V gene encodes CDR1 SGDLS and CDR2 YYNGEE. The CDR3 DNA reads TGTGCCAGCAGCGTAGGAGTAGCGGGGAGCACAGATACGCAGTATTTT. It specifies CASSVGVAGSTDTQYF.